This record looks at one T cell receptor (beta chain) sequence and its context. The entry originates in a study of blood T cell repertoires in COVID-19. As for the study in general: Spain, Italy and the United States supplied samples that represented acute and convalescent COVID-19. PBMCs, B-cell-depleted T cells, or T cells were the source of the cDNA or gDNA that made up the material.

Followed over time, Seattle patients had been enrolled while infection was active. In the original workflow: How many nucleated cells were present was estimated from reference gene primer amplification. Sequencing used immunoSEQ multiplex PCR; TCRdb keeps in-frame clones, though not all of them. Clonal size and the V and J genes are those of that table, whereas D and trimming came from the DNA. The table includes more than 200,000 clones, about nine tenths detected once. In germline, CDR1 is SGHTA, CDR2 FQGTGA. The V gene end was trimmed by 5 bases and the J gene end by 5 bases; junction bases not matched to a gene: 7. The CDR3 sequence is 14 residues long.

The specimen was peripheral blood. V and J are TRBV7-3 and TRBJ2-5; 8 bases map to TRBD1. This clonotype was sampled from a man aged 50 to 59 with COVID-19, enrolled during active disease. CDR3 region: CASSVSGTGETQYF. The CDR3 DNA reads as TGTGCCAGCAGCGTATCCGGGACAGGCGAGACCCAGTACTTC.